Listed below are T cell receptor beta chains from one sample, sequenced in a study of shared clonotypes between healthy human individuals. TCRdb's table, derived via immunoSEQ multiplex PCR, lists solely in-frame clones and lacks some. The table shows hundreds of thousands of clones, with roughly 73% occurring only once. The material sequenced was memory CD4+ T cells sorted from blood. The receptor set was obtained from a woman in her 30s in good health. CDR3s include the opening cysteine and the closing phenylalanine or tryptophan. The D gene is left open where the match is weak. Where a row states a size, it is once, few, many or the class of an expanded clone; other rows omit it.

clone size | D gene | J gene | V gene | CDR3 DNA | CDR3 protein
- | - | TRBJ2-7 | TRBV27 | TGTGCCAGCAAGCCGGGACACACGACCTACGAGCAGTACTTC | CASKPGHTTYEQYF
- | TRBD1 | TRBJ1-5 | TRBV29-1 | TGCAGCGTTGTGACAGGGGGGTTGAGCAATCAGCCCCAGCATTTT | CSVVTGGLSNQPQHF
- | TRBD2 | TRBJ2-3 | TRBV4-2 | TGTGCCAGCAGCCATAGCGGGAGGGCCACAGATACGCAGTATTTT | CASSHSGRATDTQYF
- | - | TRBJ2-1 | TRBV4-1 | TGCGCCAGCAGCCAAGCCTGGAACCGGGACGACAATGAGCAGTTCTTC | CASSQAWNRDDNEQFF
- | - | TRBJ2-1 | TRBV9 | TGTGCCAGCAGCTCAGCCGGGGAGTCTACCTCCTACAATGAGCAGTTCTTC | CASSSAGESTSYNEQFF
few | TRBD1 | TRBJ2-2 | TRBV5-6 | TGTGCCAGCAGACGGGGACAGGGGGTCACCGGGGAGCTGTTTTTT | CASRRGQGVTGELFF
few | - | TRBJ1-5 | TRBV10-3 | TGTGCCATCAGTGAGTCGGGACATAGTAATCAGCCCCAGCATTTT | CAISESGHSNQPQHF
- | - | TRBJ2-1 | TRBV28 | TGTGCCAGCAGTTTACCAAATAGCGGAAACAATGAGCAGTTCTTC | CASSLPNSGNNEQFF
- | - | TRBJ1-1 | TRBV5-1 | TGCGCCAGCAGCTTGACGGCCACCAACTCGGGAGCTTTCTTT | CASSLTATNSGAFF
- | - | TRBJ1-5 | TRBV7-9 | TGTGCCAGCAGCTTAGGGCAGAACGGCGGGCAGCCCCAGCATTTT | CASSLGQNGGQPQHF
- | - | TRBJ1-1 | TRBV5-1 | TGCGCCAGCAGCTTGGGAGGGGTTGGCACTGAAGCTTTCTTT | CASSLGGVGTEAFF
- | TRBD1 | TRBJ1-2 | TRBV28 | TGTGCCAGCAGTTTACCCGACAGGGAGTTCGGTGGCTACACCTTC | CASSLPDREFGGYTF
- | - | TRBJ1-1 | TRBV7-3 | TGTGCCAGCAGGTTCCAAGGAGCCCCTGAAGCTTTCTTT | CASRFQGAPEAFF
- | TRBD2 | TRBJ2-7 | TRBV5-1 | TGCGCCAGCAGCTTGGCCGGGACTAGCGCCTACGAGCAGTACTTC | CASSLAGTSAYEQYF
- | - | TRBJ2-2 | TRBV15 | TGTGCCACCAGTCCGGGTCGGGGGGCACACGCGAACACCGGGGAGCTGTTTTTT | CATSPGRGAHANTGELFF
- | TRBD1 | TRBJ2-7 | TRBV27 | TGTGCCAGCAGATCCCGGACAGGGATCTACGAGCAGTACTTC | CASRSRTGIYEQYF
- | - | TRBJ1-5 | TRBV13 | TGTGCCAGCAGCTCAGGGGAGTATCAGCCCCAGCATTTT | CASSSGEYQPQHF
- | - | TRBJ2-2 | TRBV11-3 | TGTGCCAGCAGCTTAGATACGAAGAAGTACACCGGGGAGCTGTTTTTT | CASSLDTKKYTGELFF
once | TRBD2 | TRBJ2-2 | TRBV7-3 | TGTGCCAGCAGCTTAGGTAGCGGGGGCAACACCGGGGAGCTGTTTTTT | CASSLGSGGNTGELFF
- | - | TRBJ2-5 | TRBV9 | TGTGCCAGCAGCGTAGCAGGGCACGGGGGGACCCAGTACTTC | CASSVAGHGGTQYF
- | TRBD1 | TRBJ1-2 | TRBV5-5 | TGTGCCAGCAGCACCCGCCACAGGGGTTTTGACCATGGCTACACCTTC | CASSTRHRGFDHGYTF
- | TRBD1 | TRBJ1-2 | TRBV5-6 | TGTGCCAGCAGCTTGGGGACAGGGAGCCCTGGCTACACCTTC | CASSLGTGSPGYTF
- | TRBD1 | TRBJ1-2 | TRBV28 | TGTGCCAGCAGTCCCGCGGGGCCGCAGGGGGCTTACTATGGCTACACCTTC | CASSPAGPQGAYYGYTF
- | - | TRBJ2-5 | TRBV5-4 | TGTGCCAGCAGGACGGGTCTGCAAGAGACCCAGTACTTC | CASRTGLQETQYF
- | - | TRBJ2-4 | TRBV30 | TGTGCCTGGAGCACAGGTCGGGGGAACTACTTC | CAWSTGRGNYF
few | - | TRBJ2-7 | TRBV11-2 | TGTGCCAGCAGCGAATACAGGGTACACGAGCAGTACTTC | CASSEYRVHEQYF
- | TRBD1 | TRBJ1-1 | TRBV7-2 | TGTGCCAGCAGCACCCGGGACAGGGGGAACATGAACACTGAAGCTTTCTTT | CASSTRDRGNMNTEAFF
- | TRBD1 | TRBJ2-7 | TRBV18 | TGTGCCAGCTCACCACCGGAGAAGGGGGCGGGCTACGAGCAGTACTTC | CASSPPEKGAGYEQYF
- | - | TRBJ1-1 | TRBV6-1 | TGTGCCAGCAACATCTACAGGAACACTGAAGCTTTCTTT | CASNIYRNTEAFF
- | - | TRBJ2-7 | TRBV7-3 | TGTGCCAGCAGGCTGATCCAGTGCTACGAGCAGTACTTC | CASRLIQCYEQYF
- | - | TRBJ2-3 | TRBV27 | TGTGCCAGCAGTTTCTTGGGGGGAAACACAGATACGCAGTATTTT | CASSFLGGNTDTQYF
many | - | TRBJ1-5 | TRBV7-2 | TGTGCCAGCAGCAGCCGTCCCGATATGGGTCAGCCCCAGCATTTT | CASSSRPDMGQPQHF
- | - | TRBJ2-3 | TRBV29-1 | TGCAGCGTTGAACTGGGGCCAGATACGCAGTATTTT | CSVELGPDTQYF
few | - | TRBJ2-7 | TRBV28 | TGTGCCAGCAGTTTATACGGGTTCGAGCAGTACTTC | CASSLYGFEQYF
- | - | TRBJ2-5 | TRBV28 | TGTGCCAGCAGTCGGACGCTGGGGCAGGCGGAGGAGACCCAGTACTTC | CASSRTLGQAEETQYF
- | - | TRBJ2-7 | TRBV13 | TGTGCCAGCAGCTTCCGGACACGATCCTACGAGCAGTACTTC | CASSFRTRSYEQYF
- | - | TRBJ2-5 | TRBV29-1 | TGCAGCGTTCGCCCGGAGGGAGAGACCCAGTACTTC | CSVRPEGETQYF
- | TRBD1 | TRBJ1-1 | TRBV5-1 | TGCGCCAGCAGCTCTAGACAGGGGGCGCGGACTGAAGCTTTCTTT | CASSSRQGARTEAFF
- | - | TRBJ2-7 | TRBV29-1 | TGCAGCGTTGCCCCGGGACAAGACTACGAGCAGTACTTC | CSVAPGQDYEQYF
- | - | TRBJ1-1 | TRBV6-5 | TGTGCCAGCAGTTATAAGCGGGACACTGAAGCTTTCTTT | CASSYKRDTEAFF
- | - | TRBJ2-1 | TRBV15 | TGTGCCACCAGCAGAGAATCCCCCGGCTACAATGAGCAGTTCTTC | CATSRESPGYNEQFF